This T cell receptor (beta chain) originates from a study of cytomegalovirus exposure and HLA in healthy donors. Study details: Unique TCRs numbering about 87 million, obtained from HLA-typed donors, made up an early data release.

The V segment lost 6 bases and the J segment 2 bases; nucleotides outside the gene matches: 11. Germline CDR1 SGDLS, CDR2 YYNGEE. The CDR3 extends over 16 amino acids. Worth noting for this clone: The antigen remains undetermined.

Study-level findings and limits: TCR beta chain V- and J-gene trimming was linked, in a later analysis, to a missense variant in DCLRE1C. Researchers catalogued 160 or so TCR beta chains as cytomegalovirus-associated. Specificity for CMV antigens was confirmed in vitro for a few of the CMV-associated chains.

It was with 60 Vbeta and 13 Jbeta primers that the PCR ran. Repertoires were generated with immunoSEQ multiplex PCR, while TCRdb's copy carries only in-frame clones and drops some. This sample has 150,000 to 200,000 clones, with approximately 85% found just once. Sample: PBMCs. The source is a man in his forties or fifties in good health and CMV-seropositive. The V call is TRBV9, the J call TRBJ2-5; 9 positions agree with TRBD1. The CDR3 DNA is TGTGCCAGCACCTCCTCCCCAGGGACAGGGCAAGAGACCCAGTACTTC. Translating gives CASTSSPGTGQETQYF.